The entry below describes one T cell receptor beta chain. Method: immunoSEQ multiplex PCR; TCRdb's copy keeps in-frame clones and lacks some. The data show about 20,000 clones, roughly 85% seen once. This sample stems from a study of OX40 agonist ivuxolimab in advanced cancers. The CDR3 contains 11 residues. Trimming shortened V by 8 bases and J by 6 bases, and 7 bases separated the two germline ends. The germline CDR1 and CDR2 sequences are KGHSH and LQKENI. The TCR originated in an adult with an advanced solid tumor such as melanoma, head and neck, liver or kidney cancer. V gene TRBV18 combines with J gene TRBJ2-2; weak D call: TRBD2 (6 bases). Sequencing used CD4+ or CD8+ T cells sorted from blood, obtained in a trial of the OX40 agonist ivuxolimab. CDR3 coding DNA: TGTGCCAGCCCGGGGGCCGGGGAGCTGTTTTTT. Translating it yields CASPGAGELFF.